This T cell receptor (beta chain) was captured in a study of human T cells and chemical hapten exposure. Time point specified: pre-sensitization, week 0. Stated treatment: therapeutic diphenylcyclopropenone sensitization with weekly scalp DPC. Every donor had alopecia and was 18 to 70 years old; all were suitable for DPC. The study used a library that attached unique molecular identifiers to individual cDNA molecules. TCRdb fed the RACE reads into MiXCR, producing one record per CDR3 protein. The sample includes tens of thousands of distinct CDR3 sequences, 7.5% to 8% of them seen just once. V lost 6 bases and J lost 7, with 10 bases in between. Germline V gene lookup returns CDR1 KGHSH and CDR2 LQKENI. This CDR3 is built from 11 residues.

The sequence was obtained from a woman aged 50 to 65 with alopecia areata. Some clones in this sample may be carry-over from other donors' samples. Sample: whole blood, taken in connection with sensitization to the hapten diphenylcyclopropenone (DPC). This chain connects TRBV18 to TRBJ2-7; D is ambiguous. CDR3 amino acids: CASSPDVEQYF. As DNA, the CDR3 is TGTGCCAGCTCGCCCGACGTAGAGCAGTACTTC.